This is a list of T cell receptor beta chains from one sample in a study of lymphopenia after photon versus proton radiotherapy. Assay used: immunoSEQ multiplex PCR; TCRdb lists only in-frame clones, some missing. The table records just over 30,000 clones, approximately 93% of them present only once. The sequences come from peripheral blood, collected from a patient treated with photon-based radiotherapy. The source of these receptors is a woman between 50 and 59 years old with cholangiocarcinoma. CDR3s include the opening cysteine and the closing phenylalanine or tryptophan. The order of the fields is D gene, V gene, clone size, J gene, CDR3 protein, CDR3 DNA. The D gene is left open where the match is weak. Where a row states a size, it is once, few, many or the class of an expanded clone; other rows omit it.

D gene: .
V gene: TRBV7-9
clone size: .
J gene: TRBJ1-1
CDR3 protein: CASVLGQMNTEAFF
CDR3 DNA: TGTGCCAGCGTACTGGGACAAATGAACACTGAAGCTTTCTTT

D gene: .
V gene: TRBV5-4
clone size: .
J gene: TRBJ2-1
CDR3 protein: CASSPTGPVSLVF
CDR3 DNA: TGTGCCAGCAGCCCGACAGGCCCTGTGAGTTTGGTCTTC

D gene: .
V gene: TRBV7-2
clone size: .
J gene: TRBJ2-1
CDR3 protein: CASSPSRLENEQFF
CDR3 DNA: TGTGCCAGCAGCCCAAGTAGGCTAGAGAATGAGCAGTTCTTC

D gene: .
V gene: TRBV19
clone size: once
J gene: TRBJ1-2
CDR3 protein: CASSMRLGNGYTF
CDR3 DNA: TGTGCCAGTAGCATGAGGTTGGGAAATGGCTACACCTTC

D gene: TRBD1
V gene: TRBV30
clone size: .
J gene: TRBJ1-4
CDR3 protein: CAWNRGRSTNEKLFF
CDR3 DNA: TGTGCCTGGAACAGGGGCCGATCAACTAATGAAAAACTGTTTTTT

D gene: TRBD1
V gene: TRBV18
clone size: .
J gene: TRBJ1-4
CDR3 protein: CASSPPGQSNEKLFF
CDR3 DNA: TGTGCCAGCTCACCACCGGGACAGTCTAATGAAAAACTGTTTTTT

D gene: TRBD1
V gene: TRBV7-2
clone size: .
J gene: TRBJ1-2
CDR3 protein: CASSLSVGSVGGARYGYTF
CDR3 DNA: TGTGCCAGCAGCTTATCGGTTGGGTCCGTAGGGGGCGCTCGCTATGGCTACACCTTC

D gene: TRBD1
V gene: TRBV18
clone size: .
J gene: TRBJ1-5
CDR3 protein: CASSPGQGVRQPQHF
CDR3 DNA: TGTGCCAGCTCACCTGGACAGGGGGTTCGTCAGCCCCAGCATTTT

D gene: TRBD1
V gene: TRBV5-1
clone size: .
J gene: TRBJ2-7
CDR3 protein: CASRPGQDDYEQYF
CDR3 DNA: TGCGCCAGCCGGCCGGGACAGGACGACTACGAGCAGTACTTC

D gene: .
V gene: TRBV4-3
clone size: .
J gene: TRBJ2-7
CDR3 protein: CASSLLALGQGSEQYF
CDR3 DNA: TGCGCCAGCAGCCTCCTTGCGCTGGGGCAAGGCAGCGAGCAGTACTTC

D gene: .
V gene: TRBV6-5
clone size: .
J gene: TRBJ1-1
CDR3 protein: CASRSRVNTEAFF
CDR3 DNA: TGTGCCAGCAGATCCCGGGTGAACACTGAAGCTTTCTTT

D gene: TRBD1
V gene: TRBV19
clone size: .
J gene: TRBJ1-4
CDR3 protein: CASSISQGASNEKLFF
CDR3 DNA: TGTGCCAGTAGTATAAGTCAGGGGGCTTCTAATGAAAAACTGTTTTTT

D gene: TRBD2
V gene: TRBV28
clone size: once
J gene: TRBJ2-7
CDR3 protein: CASSPTSGTYEQYF
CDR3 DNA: TGTGCCAGCAGCCCCACTAGCGGGACCTACGAGCAGTACTTC

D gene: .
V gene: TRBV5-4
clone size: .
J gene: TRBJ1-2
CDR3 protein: CASSYEGRRGYTF
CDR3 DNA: TGTGCCAGCAGTTACGAGGGTCGACGGGGCTACACCTTC

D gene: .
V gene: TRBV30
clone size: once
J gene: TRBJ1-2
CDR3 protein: CAWSAAGDPNYGYTF
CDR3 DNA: TGTGCCTGGAGTGCCGCAGGGGACCCCAACTATGGCTACACCTTC

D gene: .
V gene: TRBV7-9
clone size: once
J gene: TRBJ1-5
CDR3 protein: CASSFGGVGVQPQHF
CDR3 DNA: TGTGCCAGCAGCTTTGGAGGGGTCGGGGTTCAGCCCCAGCATTTT

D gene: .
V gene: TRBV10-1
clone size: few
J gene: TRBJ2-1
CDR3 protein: CASSEGTKFGQFF
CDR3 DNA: TGCGCCAGCAGTGAGGGCACCAAGTTCGGGCAGTTCTTC

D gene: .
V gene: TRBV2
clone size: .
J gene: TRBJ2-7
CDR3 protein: CASSEVRLGPYEQYF
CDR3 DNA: TGTGCCAGCAGTGAAGTAAGACTAGGCCCCTACGAGCAGTACTTC

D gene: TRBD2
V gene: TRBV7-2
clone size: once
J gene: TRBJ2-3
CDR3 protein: CASSPRGAGGAATQYF
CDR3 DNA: TGTGCCAGCAGCCCCAGGGGAGCGGGGGGGGCTGCTACGCAGTATTTT

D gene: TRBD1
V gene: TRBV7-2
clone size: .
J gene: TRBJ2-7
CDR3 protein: CASSLGRTGLDEQYF
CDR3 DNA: TGTGCCAGCAGCTTAGGGAGGACAGGGTTGGACGAGCAGTACTTC

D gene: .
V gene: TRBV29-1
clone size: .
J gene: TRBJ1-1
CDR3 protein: CSARDEREAFF
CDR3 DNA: TGCAGCGCTAGGGACGAGCGAGAAGCTTTCTTT

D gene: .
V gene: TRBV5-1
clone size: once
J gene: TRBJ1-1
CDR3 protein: CASSLVFALRKNTEAFF
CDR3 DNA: TGCGCCAGCAGCTTGGTATTCGCGCTCCGGAAGAACACTGAAGCTTTCTTT

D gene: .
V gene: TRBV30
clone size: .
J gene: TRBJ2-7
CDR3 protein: CAWSVGHTYEQYF
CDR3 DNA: TGTGCCTGGAGTGTAGGGCATACCTACGAGCAGTACTTC

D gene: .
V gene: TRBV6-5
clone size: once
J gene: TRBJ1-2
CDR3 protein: CASSYGPSGASGYTF
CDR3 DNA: TGTGCCAGCAGTTACGGTCCCTCAGGGGCGAGTGGCTACACCTTC

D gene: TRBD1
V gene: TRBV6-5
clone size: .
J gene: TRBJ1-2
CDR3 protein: CASSRDRASHGYTF
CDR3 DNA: TGTGCCAGCAGCCGAGACAGGGCTTCCCATGGCTACACCTTC

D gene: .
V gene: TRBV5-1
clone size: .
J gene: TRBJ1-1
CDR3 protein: CASSSSIGGGGTEAFF
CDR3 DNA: TGCGCCAGCAGCTCTTCTATCGGTGGCGGAGGCACTGAAGCTTTCTTT

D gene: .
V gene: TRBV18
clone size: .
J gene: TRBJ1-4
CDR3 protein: CASSPGGEKLFF
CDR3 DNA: TGTGCCAGCTCACCGGGAGGGGAAAAACTGTTTTTT

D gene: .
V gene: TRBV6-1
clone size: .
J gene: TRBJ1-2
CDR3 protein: CASSSRANYGYTF
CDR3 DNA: TGTGCCAGCAGTTCCAGGGCTAACTATGGCTACACCTTC

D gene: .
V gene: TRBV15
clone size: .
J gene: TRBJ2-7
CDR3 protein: CATSRGQTHYEQYF
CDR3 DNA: TGTGCCACCAGCAGAGGACAGACACACTACGAGCAGTACTTC

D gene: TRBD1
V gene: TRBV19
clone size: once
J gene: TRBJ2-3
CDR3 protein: CASSIDRGTSTDTQYF
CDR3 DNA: TGTGCCAGTAGTATTGACAGGGGGACTAGCACAGATACGCAGTATTTT

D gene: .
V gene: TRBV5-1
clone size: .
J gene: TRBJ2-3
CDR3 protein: CASSLGGQGSADTQYF
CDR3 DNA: TGCGCCAGCAGCTTGGGAGGCCAGGGTAGCGCAGATACGCAGTATTTT

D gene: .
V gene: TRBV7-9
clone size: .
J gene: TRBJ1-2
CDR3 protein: CASQLTLDYGYTF
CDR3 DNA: TGTGCCAGCCAACTGACTTTGGACTATGGCTACACCTTC

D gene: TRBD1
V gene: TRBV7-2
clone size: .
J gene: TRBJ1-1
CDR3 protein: CASSGRDRGAFF
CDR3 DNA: TGTGCCAGCAGCGGGCGGGACAGGGGGGCTTTCTTT

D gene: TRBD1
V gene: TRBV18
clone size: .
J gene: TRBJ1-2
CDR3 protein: CASSPLLPDRGRAGYTF
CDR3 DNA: TGTGCCAGCTCACCACTCCTCCCCGACAGGGGCCGGGCGGGCTACACCTTC

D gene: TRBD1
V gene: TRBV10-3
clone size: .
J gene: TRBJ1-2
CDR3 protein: CAIKPGGPQNYGYTF
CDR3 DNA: TGTGCCATCAAGCCAGGGGGACCCCAAAACTATGGCTACACCTTC

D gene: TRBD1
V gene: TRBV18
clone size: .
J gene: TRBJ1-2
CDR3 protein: CASSVTGGSNYGYTF
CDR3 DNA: TGTGCCAGCTCAGTTACAGGGGGATCCAACTATGGCTACACCTTC

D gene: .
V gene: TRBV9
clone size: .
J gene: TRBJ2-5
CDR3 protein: CASSVERGTPGQETQYF
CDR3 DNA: TGTGCCAGCAGCGTAGAGAGGGGCACACCCGGGCAAGAGACCCAGTACTTC

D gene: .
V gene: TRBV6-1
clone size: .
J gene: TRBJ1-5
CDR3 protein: CASRDGRGNQPQHF
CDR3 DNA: TGTGCCAGCAGGGACGGGCGCGGGAATCAGCCCCAGCATTTT

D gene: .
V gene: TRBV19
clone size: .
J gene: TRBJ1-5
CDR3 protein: CASDSFNQPQHF
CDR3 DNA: TGTGCCAGCGACAGTTTCAATCAGCCCCAGCATTTT

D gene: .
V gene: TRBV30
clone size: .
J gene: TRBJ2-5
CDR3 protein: CAWSVLSSETQYF
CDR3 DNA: TGTGCCTGGAGTGTACTGTCCTCGGAGACCCAGTACTTC

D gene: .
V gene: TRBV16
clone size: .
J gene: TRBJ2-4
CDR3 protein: CASSHWERPIQYF
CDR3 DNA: TGTGCCAGCAGCCATTGGGAACGGCCCATTCAGTACTTC

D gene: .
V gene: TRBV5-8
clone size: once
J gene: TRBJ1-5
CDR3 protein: CASSPGFFNQPQHF
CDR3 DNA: TGTGCCAGCAGCCCCGGGTTTTTCAATCAGCCCCAGCATTTT

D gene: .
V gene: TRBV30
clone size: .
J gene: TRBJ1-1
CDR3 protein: CASPADWGTEAFF
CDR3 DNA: TGTGCCTCCCCGGCGGACTGGGGAACTGAAGCTTTCTTT

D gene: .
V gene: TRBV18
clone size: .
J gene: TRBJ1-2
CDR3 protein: CASSPLERQNYGYTF
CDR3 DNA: TGTGCCAGCTCACCACTTGAGAGACAGAACTATGGCTACACCTTC

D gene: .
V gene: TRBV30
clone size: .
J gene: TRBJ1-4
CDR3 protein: CAWSVGGNEKLFF
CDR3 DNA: TGTGCCTGGAGTGTGGGAGGGAATGAAAAACTGTTTTTT

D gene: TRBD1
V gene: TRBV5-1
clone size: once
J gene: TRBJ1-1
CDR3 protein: CASSSSGTGITEAFF
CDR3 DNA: TGCGCCAGCAGCTCCTCTGGGACAGGGATCACTGAAGCTTTCTTT

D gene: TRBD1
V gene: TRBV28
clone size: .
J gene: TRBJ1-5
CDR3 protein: CASSLDREIRQPQHF
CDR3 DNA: TGTGCCAGCAGCTTAGACAGGGAGATTCGACAGCCCCAGCATTTT

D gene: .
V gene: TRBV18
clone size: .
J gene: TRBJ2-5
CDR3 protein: CASSPPTSTQETQYF
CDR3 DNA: TGTGCCAGCTCACCACCGACTAGTACCCAAGAGACCCAGTACTTC

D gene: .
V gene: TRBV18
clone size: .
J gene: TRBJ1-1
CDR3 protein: CASSPLSGNTEAFF
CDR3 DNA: TGTGCCAGCTCACCACTCTCCGGGAACACTGAAGCTTTCTTT

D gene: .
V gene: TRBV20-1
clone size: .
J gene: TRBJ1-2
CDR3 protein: CSAGEYGYTF
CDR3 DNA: TGCAGTGCTGGGGAGTATGGCTACACCTTC

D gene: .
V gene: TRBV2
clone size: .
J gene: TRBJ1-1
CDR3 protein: CASSGQEMNTEAFF
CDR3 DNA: TGTGCCAGCAGTGGGCAGGAGATGAACACTGAAGCTTTCTTT

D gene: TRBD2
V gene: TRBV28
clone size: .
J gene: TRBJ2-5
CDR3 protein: CASSSPTSGWETQYF
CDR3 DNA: TGTGCCAGCAGTTCGCCTACTAGCGGGTGGGAGACCCAGTACTTC

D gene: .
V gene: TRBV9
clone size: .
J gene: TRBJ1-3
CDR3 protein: CASSARDLSSGNTIYF
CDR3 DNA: TGTGCCAGCAGCGCCCGGGATCTAAGCTCTGGAAACACCATATATTTT

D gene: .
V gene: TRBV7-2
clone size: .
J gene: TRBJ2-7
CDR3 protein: CASSFRESPNSYEQYF
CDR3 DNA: TGTGCCAGCAGCTTCAGGGAATCCCCCAACTCCTACGAGCAGTACTTC

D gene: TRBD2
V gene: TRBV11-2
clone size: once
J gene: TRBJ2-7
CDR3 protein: CASSPGTSGPTTYEQYF
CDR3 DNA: TGTGCCAGCAGCCCAGGGACTAGCGGACCTACAACCTACGAGCAGTACTTC

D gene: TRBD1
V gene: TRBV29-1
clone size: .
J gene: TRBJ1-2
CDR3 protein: CSVLDRGQGLIRDVSDGYTF
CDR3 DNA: TGCAGCGTCCTGGACCGTGGACAGGGTTTAATTCGTGATGTATCCGATGGCTACACCTTC

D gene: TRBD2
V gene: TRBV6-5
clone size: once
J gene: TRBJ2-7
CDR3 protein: CASTGGFEQYF
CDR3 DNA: TGTGCCAGCACCGGGGGGTTCGAGCAGTACTTC

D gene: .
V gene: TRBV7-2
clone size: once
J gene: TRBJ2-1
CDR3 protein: CASSPPSSYNEQFF
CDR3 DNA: TGTGCCAGCAGCCCCCCAAGCTCCTACAATGAGCAGTTCTTC